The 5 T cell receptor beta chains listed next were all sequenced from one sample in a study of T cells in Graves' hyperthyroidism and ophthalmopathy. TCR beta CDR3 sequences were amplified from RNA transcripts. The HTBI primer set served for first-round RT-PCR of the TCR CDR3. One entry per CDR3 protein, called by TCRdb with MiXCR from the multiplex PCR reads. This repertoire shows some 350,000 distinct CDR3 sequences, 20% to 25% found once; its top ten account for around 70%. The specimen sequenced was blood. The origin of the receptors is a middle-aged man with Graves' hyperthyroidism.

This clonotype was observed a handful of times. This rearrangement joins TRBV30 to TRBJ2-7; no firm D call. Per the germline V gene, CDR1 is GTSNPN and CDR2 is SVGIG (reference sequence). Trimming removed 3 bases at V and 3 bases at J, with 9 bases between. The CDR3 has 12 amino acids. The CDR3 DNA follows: TGTGCCTGGAGCGGGCCCCTCTACGAGCAGTACTTC. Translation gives CAWSGPLYEQYF.

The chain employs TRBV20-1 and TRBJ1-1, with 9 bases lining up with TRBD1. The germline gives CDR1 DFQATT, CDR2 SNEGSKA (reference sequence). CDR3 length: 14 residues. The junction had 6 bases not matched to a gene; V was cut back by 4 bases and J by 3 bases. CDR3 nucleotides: TGCAGTGCTATGCCCGGGACAGGGTACACTGAAGCTTTCTTT. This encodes CSAMPGTGYTEAFF.

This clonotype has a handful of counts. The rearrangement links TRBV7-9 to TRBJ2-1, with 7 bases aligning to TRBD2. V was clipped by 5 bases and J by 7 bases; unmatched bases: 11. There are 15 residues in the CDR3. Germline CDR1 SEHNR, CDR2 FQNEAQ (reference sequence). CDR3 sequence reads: CASSPTSAPGNEQFF. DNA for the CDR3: TGTGCCAGCAGCCCCACTAGCGCCCCGGGTAATGAGCAGTTCTTC. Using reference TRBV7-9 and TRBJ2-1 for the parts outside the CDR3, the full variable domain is DTGVSQNPRHKITKRGQNVTFRCDPISEHNRLYWYRQTLGQGPEFLTYFQNEAQLEKSRLLSDRFSAERPKGSFSTLEIQRTEQGDSAMYLCASSPTSAPGNEQFFGPGTRLTVL.

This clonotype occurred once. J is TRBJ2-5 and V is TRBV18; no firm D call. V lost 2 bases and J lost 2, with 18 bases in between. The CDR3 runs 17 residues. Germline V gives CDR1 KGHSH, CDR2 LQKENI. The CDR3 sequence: CASSPLGSSRYQETQYF. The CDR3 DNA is TGTGCCAGCTCACCATTGGGCAGCTCACGATATCAAGAGACCCAGTACTTC. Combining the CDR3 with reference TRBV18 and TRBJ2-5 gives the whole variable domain NAGVMQNPRHLVRRRGQEARLRCSPMKGHSHVYWYRQLPEEGLKFMVYLQKENIIDESGMPKERFSAEFPKEGPSILRIQQVVRGDSAAYFCASSPLGSSRYQETQYFGPGTRLLVL.

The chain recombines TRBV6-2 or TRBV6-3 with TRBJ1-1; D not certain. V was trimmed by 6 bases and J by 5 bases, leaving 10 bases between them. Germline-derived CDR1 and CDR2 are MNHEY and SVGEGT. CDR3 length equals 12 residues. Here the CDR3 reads CASRDPRTEAFF. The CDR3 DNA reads TGTGCCAGCAGGGACCCAAGGACTGAAGCTTTCTTT.